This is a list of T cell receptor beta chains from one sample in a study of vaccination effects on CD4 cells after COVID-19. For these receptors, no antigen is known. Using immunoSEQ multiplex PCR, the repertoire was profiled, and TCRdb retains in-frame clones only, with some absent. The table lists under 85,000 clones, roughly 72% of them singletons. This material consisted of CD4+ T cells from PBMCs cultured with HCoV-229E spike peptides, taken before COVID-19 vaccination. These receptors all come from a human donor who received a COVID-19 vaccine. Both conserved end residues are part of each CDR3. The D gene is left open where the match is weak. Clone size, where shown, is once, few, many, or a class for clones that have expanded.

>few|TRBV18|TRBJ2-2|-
TGTGCCAGCTCACCACCGGGTAGCCCGAACACCGGGGAGCTGTTTTTT
CASSPPGSPNTGELFF
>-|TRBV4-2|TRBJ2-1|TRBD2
TGTGCCAGCAGCCAAGCCACTAGCGTAGTTAGCTCCTACAATGAGCAGTTCTTC
CASSQATSVVSSYNEQFF
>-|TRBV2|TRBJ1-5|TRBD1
TGTGCCAGCAGCGACAGGGGGCGAGAGCAGCCCCAGCATTTT
CASSDRGREQPQHF
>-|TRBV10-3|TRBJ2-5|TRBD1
TGTGCCATCAGTGAAGAGGGGACAGGGGGTCGAAAGACCCAGTACTTC
CAISEEGTGGRKTQYF
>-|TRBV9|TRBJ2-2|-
TGTGCCAGCAGCGGGATTAACACCGGGGAGCTGTTTTTT
CASSGINTGELFF
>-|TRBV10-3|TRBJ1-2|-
TGTGCCATCGGCGGTGGCAGGGTAGGACCCTATGGCTACACCTTC
CAIGGGRVGPYGYTF
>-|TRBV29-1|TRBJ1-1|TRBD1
TGCAGCGTTAGACAGGGGAACACTGAAGCTTTCTTT
CSVRQGNTEAFF
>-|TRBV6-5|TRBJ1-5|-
TGTGCCAGCAACCGAGGCGGGAGCAATCAGCCCCAGCATTTT
CASNRGGSNQPQHF
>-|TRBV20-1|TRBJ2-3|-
TGCAGTGCGGGATTCACAGATACGCAGTATTTT
CSAGFTDTQYF
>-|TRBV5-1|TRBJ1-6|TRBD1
TGCGCCAGCAGGGGGACAGAGAATTCACCCCTCCACTTT
CASRGTENSPLHF
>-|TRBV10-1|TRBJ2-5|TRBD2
TGCGCCAGCAGTGTGGGGCGGGGGGCCCGCCAAGAGACCCAGTACTTC
CASSVGRGARQETQYF
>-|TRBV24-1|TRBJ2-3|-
TGTGCCACCAGTGATCCCAGCAGTCCGAGCACAGATACGCAGTATTTT
CATSDPSSPSTDTQYF